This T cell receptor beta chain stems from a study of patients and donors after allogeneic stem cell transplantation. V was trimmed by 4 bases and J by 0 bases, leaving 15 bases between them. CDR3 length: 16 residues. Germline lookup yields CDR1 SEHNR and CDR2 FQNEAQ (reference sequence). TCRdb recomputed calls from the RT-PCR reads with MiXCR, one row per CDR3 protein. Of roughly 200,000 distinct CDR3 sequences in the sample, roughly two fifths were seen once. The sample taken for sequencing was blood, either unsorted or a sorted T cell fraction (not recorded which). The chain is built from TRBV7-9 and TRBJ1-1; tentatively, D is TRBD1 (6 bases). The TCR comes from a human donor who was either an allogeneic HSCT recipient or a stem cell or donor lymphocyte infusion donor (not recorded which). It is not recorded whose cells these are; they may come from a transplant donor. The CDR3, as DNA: TGTGCCAGCAGCTCGCGACAGGAGATTTTGAACACTGAAGCTTTCTTT. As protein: CASSSRQEILNTEAFF.